The present T cell receptor beta chain was sequenced within a study of response to subunit inactivated influenza vaccine. The study, taken as a whole, reports: With each seasonal influenza vaccination, the authors suggested, few new T cells are recruited.

TCRdb used MiXCR to reprocess the RT-PCR reads, holding one entry per CDR3 protein. The sample yields about half a million distinct CDR3 sequences, approximately 11% seen once. The germline V gene has CDR1 SGHKS and CDR2 YYEKEE (reference sequence). The trim removed 4 bases at V and 1 base at J, leaving 7 bases unmatched. The CDR3 runs 16 residues. Note on this clonotype: Its antigen is undetermined.

The chain joins TRBV5-5 to TRBJ2-1, with 8 bases aligning to TRBD1. The clonotype originates from a man in his fifties or sixties who received an inactivated influenza vaccine. The sample in question was PBMCs from blood, obtained around seven weeks after vaccination. The CDR3 here is CASSAHGQGSYNEQFF. For the CDR3, the DNA is TGTGCCAGCAGCGCGCATGGACAGGGATCCTACAATGAGCAGTTCTTC.